This T cell receptor (beta chain) is drawn from a study of blood T cell repertoires in COVID-19. Background on the study: Researchers got acute and convalescent COVID-19 samples from the United States, Italy and Spain. Sources were T cells, B-cell-depleted T cells, or PBMCs; the material itself was cDNA or gDNA.

Participants had their cohort set by participant-reported clinical history. Comments on this clone: Other DNA sequences from this sample encode an identical CDR3 as well.

The germline gives CDR1 SGHRS, CDR2 YFSETQ. The CDR3 loop spans 13 amino acids. The V and J ends lost 0 bases and 7 bases, in that order; junction bases with no gene match: 0. Sequencing was performed with immunoSEQ multiplex PCR; in TCRdb, only in-frame clones are kept and a portion is missing. The sample contains 450,000 to 500,000 clones, more than 85% of which appear only once. The V gene is TRBV5-1, the J gene TRBJ2-1; TRBD1 matches 8 bases. The sequence was obtained from a woman aged 55-70 years who had recovered from COVID-19. Sequenced input: PBMCs or T cells enriched from blood (not recorded which). The CDR3 spells CASSLGQGNEQFF. The DNA of the CDR3 is TGCGCCAGCAGCTTGGGACAGGGGAATGAGCAGTTCTTC.